The 13 T cell receptor beta chains in this list originate from one sample, sequenced in a study of human T cells and chemical hapten exposure. Described time point: patch test 2, 6 weeks after DPC sensitization. The sample's treatment: therapeutic diphenylcyclopropenone sensitization with weekly scalp DPC. TCRdb ran MiXCR on the RACE reads and lists one entry per CDR3 protein. The table has over 130,000 distinct CDR3 sequences, roughly 10% seen once; the top ten hold about 1.3%. The sequences come from whole blood, collected in connection with sensitization to the hapten diphenylcyclopropenone (DPC). Receptors originate from a woman in her fifties or sixties with alopecia areata. Some clones in this sample may be carry-over from other donors' samples.

The CDR3 region has the DNA TGTGCCAGCAGCTCCTCGACTAGCAGGATCGAAAATGAGCAGTTCTTC. Its protein is CASSSSTSRIENEQFF. The chain joins TRBV11-1 to TRBJ2-1, with 7 bases that match TRBD2. Germline V gives CDR1 SGHAT, CDR2 FQDESV (reference sequence). The CDR3 sequence is 16 residues long. V gave up 4 bases and J gave up 7 bases; unmatched junction bases: 13.

This clonotype was seen only a few times. V gene TRBV29-1 combines with J gene TRBJ2-2, with D perhaps TRBD2 (6 bases). Trimming took 4 bases from V and 8 from J, leaving 23 bases between them. The CDR3 has 16 amino acids. Germline CDR1 and CDR2: SQVTM and ANQGSEA. Written as DNA, the CDR3 is TGCAGCGTTGTCCCCGGTGAGGGAGGATTGATGGGGGAGCTGTTTTTT. It codes for CSVVPGEGGLMGELFF.

V usage is TRBV15 and J usage is TRBJ2-7; 10 nucleotides match TRBD1. Germline loops: CDR1 LNHNV, CDR2 YYDKDF (reference sequence). V shed 3 bases and J 2 bases; nucleotides not matched to a gene: 4. CDR3 length: 15 amino acids. The DNA for the CDR3 is TGTGCCACCAGCAGGCCGGGACAGGGGACCTACGAGCAGTACTTC. Translation: CATSRPGQGTYEQYF.

This clonotype was observed a few times. At one of its ends the junction is not consistent with the germline gene, which may arise from a read error. V usage is TRBV7-9 and J usage is TRBJ2-3; 8 nucleotides agree with TRBD1. The CDR3 length is 14 residues. The germline V gene has CDR1 SEHNR and CDR2 FQNEAQ (reference sequence). The CDR3 here is CVSSTDRGTDTQYF. DNA of the CDR3: TGTGTCAGCAGCACCGACAGGGGAACAGATACGCAGTATTTT.

The chain is built from TRBV24-1 and TRBJ2-3; D assignment may be TRBD1 or TRBD2 (5 bases each). V lost 5 bases to trimming and J lost 0 bases, with 11 bases between them. This CDR3 is built from 15 residues. The germline V gene encodes CDR1 KGHDR and CDR2 SFDVKD. CDR3 in amino acids: CATSVTGGSTDTQYF. CDR3 nucleotides: TGTGCCACCAGTGTCACTGGGGGTAGCACAGATACGCAGTATTTT.

At least ten counts were recorded for this clonotype. The genes are TRBV3-1 and TRBJ2-7; 12 positions match TRBD2. The germline gives CDR1 LGHDT, CDR2 YNNKEL (reference sequence). CDR3 length: 16 residues. Trimming cost V 1 base and J 9 bases; bases outside gene matches: 10. The CDR3 protein is CASSQGLGGLAGTQYF. DNA for the CDR3: TGTGCCAGCAGCCAAGGGCTGGGTGGACTAGCGGGAACGCAGTACTTC.

This chain connects TRBV12-3 or TRBV12-4 to TRBJ2-1, with unresolved D. With 5 bases removed from V and 5 bases from J, the gap between germline ends came to 13 bases. This CDR3 has 14 amino acids. The CDR3 DNA reads TGTGCCAGCAGTAAGCGACTTAGTAACAATGAGCAGTTCTTC. Residues: CASSKRLSNNEQFF.

Of note for this clonotype: This could be a read error, since a much larger clone is one nucleotide away. The chain is built from TRBV9 and TRBJ2-7; 7 bases line up with TRBD2. The CDR3 spans 19 residues. Germline V gene data show CDR1 as SGDLS and CDR2 as YYNGEE. CDR3 in DNA: TGTGCCAGCAGCGTAGCGCGACTAGCCCAGTACCCCCGGTCCTACAAGCAGTACTTC. This gives the protein CASSVARLAQYPRSYKQYF.

This clonotype was detected a few times. The junction and the germline gene differ at one end; a read error may be behind it. The rearrangement joins TRBV28 to TRBJ2-7; 10 nucleotides line up with TRBD1. This CDR3 has 12 amino acids. Germline-derived CDR1 and CDR2 are MDHEN and SYDVKM. CDR3 in amino acids: CASGGQGNSLPF. The CDR3 bases are TGTGCCAGCGGGGGACAGGGGAATTCCTTACCCTTC.

V gene TRBV7-2 combines with J gene TRBJ2-4; tentative D call: TRBD2 (6 bases). CDR3 length equals 17 residues. Germline V gene lookup returns CDR1 SGHTA and CDR2 FQGNSA. With 8 bases removed from V and 0 bases from J, the gap between germline ends came to 20 bases. The CDR3 nucleotides are TGTGCCAGCGCTGGGCTAGGGACTCCTCTAGCCAAAAACATTCAGTACTTC. Its translation is CASAGLGTPLAKNIQYF. The entire variable domain, with the rest obtained from reference TRBV7-2 and TRBJ2-4, is as follows: GAGVSQSPSNKVTEKGKDVELRCDPISGHTALYWYRQSLGQGLEFLIYFQGNSAPDKSGLPSDRFSAERTGGSVSTLTIQRTQQEDSAVYLCASAGLGTPLAKNIQYFGAGTRLSVL.

This clonotype appeared a few times. V and J are TRBV6-1 and TRBJ2-5; 9 bases agree with TRBD2. Trimming at V came to 2 bases and at J to 4 bases, leaving 8 bases not matched to a gene. Looked up from germline, CDR1 is MNHNS and CDR2 is SASEGT. The CDR3 is made up of 16 amino acids. CDR3: CASSETYSREGETQYF. In nucleotides, the CDR3 is TGTGCCAGCAGTGAAACGTACTCGCGGGAGGGAGAGACCCAGTACTTC.

The DNA for the CDR3 is TGTGCCAGCAGCTTTACTTACACAGATACGCAGTATTTT. Amino acid sequence: CASSFTYTDTQYF. The chain carries TRBV5-6 and TRBJ2-3; D is unclear. Germline assignment: CDR1 SGHDT and CDR2 YYEEEE. This CDR3 comprises 13 residues. Between the trimmed V and J ends, which lost 2 bases and 2 bases, there was a span of 6 bases.

At least ten counts were recorded for this clonotype. The genes are TRBV20-1 and TRBJ2-2; TRBD2 aligns across 8 bases. CDR1 is DFQATT and CDR2 is SNEGSKA in the germline V gene (reference sequence). V was pared by 5 bases and J by 1 base, with 6 bases of the junction left unmatched. This CDR3 has 15 amino acids. The CDR3 nucleotides are TGCAGTGCTGGCCAGCTAGCGGGGAACACCGGGGAGCTGTTTTTT. It codes for CSAGQLAGNTGELFF.